This entry is about one T cell receptor beta chain. The data were taken from a study of blood T cell repertoires in COVID-19. Whole-study context: Sample material is recorded as cDNA or gDNA derived from T cells, B-cell-depleted T cells, or PBMCs.

Original processing notes: Reference gene primer amplification yielded estimated nucleated cell counts. Sequencing used immunoSEQ multiplex PCR; TCRdb keeps in-frame clones, though not all of them. V and J calls plus clone size are reproduced from that table; the DNA served to infer D and trimming. The data show about 220,000 clones, 82% seen once. Categorization into cohorts depended on clinical history that participants reported. Cohort 3 recovered donors had two negative PCRs, clearance, or symptom resolution. The CDR3 spans 12 residues. The V and J ends lost 0 bases and 6 bases respectively, with 4 bases between them. Germline assignment: CDR1 SGDLS and CDR2 YYNGEE.

J is TRBJ1-3 and V is TRBV9, with unresolved D. Sequencing was carried out using PBMCs or T cells enriched from blood (not recorded which). This TCR derives from a woman aged 60 to 75 who had recovered from COVID-19. CDR3 nucleotide sequence: TGTGCCAGCAGCGTAGTTCTAAACACCATATATTTT. Translation: CASSVVLNTIYF.